This T cell receptor beta chain originates from a study of PD-1 blockade in classical Hodgkin lymphoma (TCRdb year 2020). About the study as a whole: Nivolumab dosing was 3 mg/kg intravenously every 2 weeks, continuing until either disease progression or unacceptable toxicity. A peripheral blood immune signature of response to PD-1 blockade in classical Hodgkin lymphoma was defined using TCR beta sequencing and CyTOF. The study at large found these results: Trial patients with a complete response had baseline diversity similar to that of newly diagnosed patients, while partial responders and progressors had significantly lower diversity. Only a single clinical trial cohort was studied, and what caused the repertoire differences, possibly disease activity or prior therapy, remained undefined. Lower diversity was seen in patients whose nivolumab began less than 1 year after ASCT, and these patients were left out of later analyses so that immune reconstitution would not confound the results. CD4+ but not CD8+ TCR diversity rose significantly by C4D1 (p=0.0027 vs p=0.16), most apparent in complete responders (p=0.02). Baseline TCR diversity was reported to be lower in newly diagnosed patients than in healthy donors and to be lower still in relapsed/refractory patients.

The germline ends are 11 bases apart after V is trimmed by 5 bases and J by 5 bases. The CDR3 runs 13 residues from the cysteine to the phenylalanine. Just CDR3 DNA is preserved here, 39 bases in frame from base 1. The CDR1 and CDR2 encoded by the germline V gene are SGHAT and FQNNGV. Genomic DNA was isolated using the Qiagen DNeasy kit from unsorted PBMCs as well as from negatively selected CD4+ and CD8+ fractions. TCR beta CDR3 regions were amplified by immunoSEQ multiplex PCR using primers annealing to V and J segments. A synthetic immune receptor repertoire was used to minimize amplification bias, and any residual bias was removed computationally once sequencing was done. In the original analysis: Repertoire diversity was quantified as the Shannon entropy index using custom Python scripts. Unsorted, CD4+ and CD8+ repertoires were analyzed separately, except in combined analyses where CD4+ and CD8+ sequences were merged in silico. A clone was considered expanded if an increase in frequency of at least 2-fold after treatment relative to C1D1 was found, and a pseudocount of 0.5 was applied to clones undetected at baseline. Singleton clones were defined as clones with 0 or 1 copy at C1D1, and non-singleton clones were defined as clones with 2 or more copies. Clones expanded in unsorted samples were annotated as CD4+, CD8+ or unknown by matching protein sequences in sorted samples from the same patient. Wilcoxon tests were applied to paired samples to test diversity changes from C1D1 to C4D1. The immuneACCESS repertoire file appears here via TCRdb, limited to in-frame rearrangements. These files lack a portion of the clones; in checked studies, under half of the deficit traces to unresolved V genes, and the cause of the others is not known. That table gives V, J and clone size, and the DNA gave D and trimming. The sample includes some 28,000 clones, with over 80% observed a single time. Of the sample, about a fifth falls within the top ten clones.

On this clone: Its antigen remains unidentified. Qualities for individual bases were not recorded, and no much larger clone is one base off.

The sample's time point label, in plain terms: cycle 2 day 1 (C2D1) of nivolumab. Every trial patient had relapsed after autologous stem cell transplantation, and cohorts A, B and C differed in prior brentuximab vedotin exposure. The trial cohort was composed of approximately 60 patients with relapsed/refractory classical Hodgkin lymphoma, for whom complete response, partial response or progressive disease was recorded as best overall response. In the multi-cohort phase II CheckMate 205 trial, trial patients received single-agent nivolumab. Best overall response was determined by an independent review committee according to the 2007 International Working Group response criteria. Trial PBMCs were collected immediately before nivolumab initiation (C1D1) and during therapy at cycle 2 day 1 and cycle 4 day 1. Peripheral blood was collected in 8 mL Vacutainer Cell Preparation Tubes, from which PBMCs were isolated by centrifugation and then cryopreserved.

This material consisted of peripheral blood mononuclear cells (PBMCs), taken before the second cycle of nivolumab. The source of this sequence is a human donor with classical Hodgkin lymphoma. Recombination linked TRBV11-2 to TRBJ2-3, and perhaps TRBD2 as D gene, on 5 matching bases. This receptor carries the CDR3 CASSVLVVDTQYF. The sequenced DNA: TGTGCCAGCAGCGTACTAGTGGTAGATACGCAGTATTTT.